The rows below give T cell receptor beta chains drawn from one sample of a study of regulatory and conventional T cells in RAG deficiency. Profiling relied on immunoSEQ multiplex PCR, and the TCRdb table lists in-frame clones only, not all of them. The sample shows fewer than 35,000 clones, about 91% of them seen only once. The same data also contributed to another study, on regulatory T cells.

The material sequenced was CD8+ T cells sorted from blood. Receptors were obtained from a human donor in good health. The conserved cysteine and the conserved F or W are not part of the CDR3 here.

v_call,cdr3_aa
TRBV10-1,ASKRTADGPDTQY
TRBV5-1,ASRDGPGTGELF
TRBV5-1,ASSLNAETYEQY
TRBV7-9,ASSLGGQSNEKLF
TRBV18,ASSPDAVLYEQY
TRBV19,ASATWGQGNTEAF
TRBV18,ASSPPTGGDSPLH
TRBV6-5,ASSYSTGGRGDEAF
TRBV4-1,ASSQDRQGANTGELF
TRBV19,ASGTSYNEQF
TRBV5-1,ASSLGRLAPIGTEAF